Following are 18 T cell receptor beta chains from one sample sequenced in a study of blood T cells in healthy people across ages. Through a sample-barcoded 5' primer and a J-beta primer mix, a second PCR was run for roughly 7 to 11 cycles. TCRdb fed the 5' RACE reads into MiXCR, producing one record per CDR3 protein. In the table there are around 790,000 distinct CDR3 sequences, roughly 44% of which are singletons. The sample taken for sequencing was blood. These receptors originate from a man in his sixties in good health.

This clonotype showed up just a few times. DNA of the CDR3: TGCAGTGCTAGCCGGGACAGGGGTTTGTACGAGCAGTACTTC. It is translated as CSASRDRGLYEQYF. The V gene is TRBV20-1, the J gene TRBJ2-7; 10 bases are shared with TRBD1. The germline V gene has CDR1 DFQATT and CDR2 SNEGSKA (reference sequence). CDR3 length: 14 amino acids. The J segment lost 4 bases and the V segment lost 3 bases, leaving 6 bases of the junction unmatched.

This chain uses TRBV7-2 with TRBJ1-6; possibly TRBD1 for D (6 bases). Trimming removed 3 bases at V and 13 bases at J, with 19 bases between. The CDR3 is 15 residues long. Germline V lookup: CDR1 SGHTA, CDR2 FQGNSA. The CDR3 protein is CASSLGGRDFTPLHF. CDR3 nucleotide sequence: TGTGCCAGCAGCTTGGGGGGCAGGGATTTTACTCCCCTCCACTTT.

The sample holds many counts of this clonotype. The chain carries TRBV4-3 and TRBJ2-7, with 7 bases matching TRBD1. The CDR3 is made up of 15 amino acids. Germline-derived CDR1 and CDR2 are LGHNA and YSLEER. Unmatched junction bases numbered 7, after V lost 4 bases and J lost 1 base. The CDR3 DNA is TGCGCCAGCAGCCCAGGGACAGCCAATTCCTACGAGCAGTACTTC. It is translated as CASSPGTANSYEQYF.

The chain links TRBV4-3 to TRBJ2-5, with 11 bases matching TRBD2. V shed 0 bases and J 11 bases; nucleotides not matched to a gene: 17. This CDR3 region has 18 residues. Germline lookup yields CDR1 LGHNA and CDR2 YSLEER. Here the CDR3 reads CASSQDFRLAGSTKEQYF. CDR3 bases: TGCGCCAGCAGCCAAGACTTCCGACTAGCGGGGTCCACCAAGGAGCAGTACTTC.

The CDR3 region is CASRVGDGYTF. CDR3 nucleotide sequence: TGTGCCAGCAGGGTCGGGGACGGCTACACCTTC. The chain has TRBV12-3 or TRBV12-4 and TRBJ1-2, with D tentatively TRBD1 (5 bases). This CDR3 is 11 amino acids long. V was clipped by 6 bases and J by 8 bases, with 10 bases between them.

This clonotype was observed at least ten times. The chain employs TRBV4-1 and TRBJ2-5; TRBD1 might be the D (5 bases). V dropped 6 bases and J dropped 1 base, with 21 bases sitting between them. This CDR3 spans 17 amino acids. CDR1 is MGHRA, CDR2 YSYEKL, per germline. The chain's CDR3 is CASSKISGQRGQETQYF. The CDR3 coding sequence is TGCGCCAGCAGTAAGATATCAGGACAACGAGGCCAAGAGACCCAGTACTTC.

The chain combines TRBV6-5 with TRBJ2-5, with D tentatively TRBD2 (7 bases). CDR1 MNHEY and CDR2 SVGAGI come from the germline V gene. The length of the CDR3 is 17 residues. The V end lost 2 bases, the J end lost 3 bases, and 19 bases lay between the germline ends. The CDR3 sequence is CASSYTYRGAPKETQYF. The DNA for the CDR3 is TGTGCCAGCAGTTACACGTATCGGGGGGCTCCAAAAGAGACCCAGTACTTC.

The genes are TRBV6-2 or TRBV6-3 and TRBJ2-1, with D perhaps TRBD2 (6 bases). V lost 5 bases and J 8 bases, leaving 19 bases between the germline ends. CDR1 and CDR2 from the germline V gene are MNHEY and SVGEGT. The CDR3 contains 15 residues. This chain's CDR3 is CASSDPGLFTDEQFF. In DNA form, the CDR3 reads TGTGCCAGCAGTGACCCGGGACTCTTTACGGATGAGCAGTTCTTC.

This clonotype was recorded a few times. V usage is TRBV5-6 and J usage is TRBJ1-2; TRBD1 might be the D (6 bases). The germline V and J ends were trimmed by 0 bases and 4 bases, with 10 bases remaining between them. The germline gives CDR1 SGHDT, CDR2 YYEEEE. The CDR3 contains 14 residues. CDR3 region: CASSLGGASYGYTF. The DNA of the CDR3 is TGTGCCAGCAGCTTGGGGGGGGCCTCCTATGGCTACACCTTC.

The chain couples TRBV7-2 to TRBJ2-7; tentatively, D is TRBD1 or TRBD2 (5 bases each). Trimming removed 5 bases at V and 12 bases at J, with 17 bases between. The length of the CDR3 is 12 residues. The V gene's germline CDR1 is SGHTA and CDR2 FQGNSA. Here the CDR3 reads CASSDPLGGGYF. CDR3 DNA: TGTGCCAGCAGCGACCCCCTAGGTGGGGGGTACTTC.

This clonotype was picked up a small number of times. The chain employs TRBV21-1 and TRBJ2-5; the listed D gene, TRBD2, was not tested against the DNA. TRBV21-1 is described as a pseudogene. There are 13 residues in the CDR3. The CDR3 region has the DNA TGTGCCAGCGGAGGGCAGGGCGGGGAGACCCAGTACTTC. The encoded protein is CASGGQGGETQYF.

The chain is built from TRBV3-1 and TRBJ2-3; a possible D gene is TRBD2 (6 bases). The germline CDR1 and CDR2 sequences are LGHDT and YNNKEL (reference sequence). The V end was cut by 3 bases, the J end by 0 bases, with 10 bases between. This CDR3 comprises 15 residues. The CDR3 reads CASSQKSGSTDTQYF. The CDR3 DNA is TGTGCCAGCAGCCAGAAAAGCGGGAGCACAGATACGCAGTATTTT.

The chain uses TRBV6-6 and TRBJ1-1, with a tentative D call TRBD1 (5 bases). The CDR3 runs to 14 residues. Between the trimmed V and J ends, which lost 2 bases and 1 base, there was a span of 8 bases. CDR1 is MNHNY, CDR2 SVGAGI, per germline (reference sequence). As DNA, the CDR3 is TGTGCCAGCAGTTACCCGGGACCGAACACTGAAGCTTTCTTT. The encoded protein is CASSYPGPNTEAFF.

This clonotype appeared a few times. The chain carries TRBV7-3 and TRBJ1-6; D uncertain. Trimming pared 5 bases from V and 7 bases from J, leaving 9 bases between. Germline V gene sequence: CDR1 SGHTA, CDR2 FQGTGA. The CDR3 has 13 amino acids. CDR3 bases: TGTGCCAGCAGCCAAAACCCGAATTCACCCCTCCACTTT. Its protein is CASSQNPNSPLHF.

CDR3 sequence reads: CSARSSGTGVDTQYF. CDR3 DNA: TGCAGTGCTAGATCCTCCGGGACAGGGGTAGATACGCAGTATTTT. V gene TRBV20-1 combines with J gene TRBJ2-3; TRBD1 matches 10 bases. The CDR3 is 15 amino acids. J gave up 5 bases and V 2 bases, and 7 bases lay outside the gene matches. Germline values: CDR1 DFQATT, CDR2 SNEGSKA (reference sequence).

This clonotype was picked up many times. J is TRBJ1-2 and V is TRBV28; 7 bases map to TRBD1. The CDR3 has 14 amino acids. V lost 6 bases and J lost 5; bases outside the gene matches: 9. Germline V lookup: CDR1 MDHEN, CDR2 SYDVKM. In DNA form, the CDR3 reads TGTGCCAGCAGATCCTCGACAGGGTATTATGGCTACACCTTC. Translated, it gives CASRSSTGYYGYTF.

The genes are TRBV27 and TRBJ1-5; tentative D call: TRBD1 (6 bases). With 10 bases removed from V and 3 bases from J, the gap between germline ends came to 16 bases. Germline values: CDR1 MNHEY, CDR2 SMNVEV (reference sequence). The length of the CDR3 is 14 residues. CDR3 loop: CANRAGPSNQPQHF. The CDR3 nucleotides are TGTGCCAACAGGGCAGGGCCCTCCAATCAGCCCCAGCATTTT.

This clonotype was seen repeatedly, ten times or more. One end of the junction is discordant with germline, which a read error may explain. CDR3 residues: CASSLGNQPQHF. In DNA, the CDR3 is TGTGCCAGCAGCTTAGGTAATCAGCCCCAGCATTTT. The chain is built from TRBV12-3 or TRBV12-4 and TRBJ1-5; D gene ambiguous. The CDR3 has 12 residues.